This T cell receptor beta chain emerged from a study of breast tumors, draining lymph nodes, adjacent tissues. TCRdb processed the multiplex PCR reads anew with MiXCR; each CDR3 protein has one entry. The sample holds 20,000 or so distinct CDR3 sequences, roughly two fifths seen once. V shed 2 bases, J shed 4 bases, and the junction held 9 bases outside the gene matches. CDR1 and CDR2 from the germline V gene are SGHRS and YFSETQ. CDR3 length equals 18 residues. This clonotype has ten or more counts. What it binds is not known. General study points: Luminal-like breast cancer showed significantly greater tumor-nontumor repertoire similarity than basal-like breast cancer did.

Input material: breast tumor tissue. The clonotype comes from a female donor with breast cancer. Some clones in this sample may be carry-over from other donors' samples. The rearrangement joins TRBV5-1 to TRBJ2-4; 13 bases are shared with TRBD2. The DNA for the CDR3 is TGCGCCAGCAGCTTACTAGCGGGAGGGCCTGTGGAGAAAAACATTCAGTACTTC. Translation: CASSLLAGGPVEKNIQYF.